This T cell receptor beta chain derives from a study of T cells in Graves' hyperthyroidism and ophthalmopathy. This clonotype was seen only a few times. Its target is unknown. Trimming pared 5 bases from V and 0 bases from J, leaving 10 bases between. From germline, CDR1 is LNHDA and CDR2 SQIVND (reference sequence). The CDR3 length is 14 residues. Thyroid ultrasound, orbital computed tomography, clinical symptoms, and serum thyroxine and TRAb underpinned diagnoses. TCR beta CDR3 sequences were amplified from RNA transcripts. TCR CDR3 regions were first amplified by RT-PCR with HTBI primers. MiXCR was run by TCRdb on the multiplex PCR reads, yielding one entry per CDR3 protein. The sample consists of more than 300,000 distinct CDR3 sequences, around 18% of them appearing once. Notes on the study in general: Ophthalmopathy got predicted by the model a median around 6.8 months before its onset.

The receptor comes from a man aged 18 to 29 with Graves' ophthalmopathy. The source material was blood. The chain recombines TRBV19 with TRBJ2-5; tentative D call: TRBD2 (6 bases). Here the CDR3 reads CASSPGLYQETQYF. DNA of the CDR3: TGTGCCAGTAGTCCCGGACTATACCAAGAGACCCAGTACTTC. The full variable domain, rest sourced from reference TRBV19 and TRBJ2-5, is DGGITQSPKYLFRKEGQNVTLSCEQNLNHDAMYWYRQDPGQGLRLIYYSQIVNDFQKGDIAEGYSVSREKKESFPLTVTSAQKNPTAFYLCASSPGLYQETQYFGPGTRLLVL.